Listed below are T cell receptor beta chains from one sample, sequenced in a study of vaccination and CD4 T cells after COVID-19. No antigen has been identified for these receptors. TCRdb re-called the PCR reads with MiXCR, one entry per CDR3 protein. The sample shows roughly 12,000 distinct CDR3 sequences, roughly four fifths of them seen only once. Sequenced sample: CD4+ T cells from blood, cultured in vitro. These TCRs come from a human donor who had recovered from COVID-19. The CDR3 runs from the conserved cysteine through the conserved F or W. Fields, in order: CDR3 protein, CDR3 DNA, clone size, V gene, J gene, D gene. D genes are given only for firm matches. Some rows have no size entry. The others give once, few or many, or a class for an expanded clone.

cdr3_aa: CSASLRDSYNEQFF
cdr3_nt: TGCAGTGCTAGCTTGCGGGACTCCTACAATGAGCAGTTCTTC
clone_size: -
v_call: TRBV20-1
j_call: TRBJ2-1
d_call: -

cdr3_aa: CAHPAVYYGYTF
cdr3_nt: TGTGCCCATCCGGCCGTTTACTATGGCTACACCTTC
clone_size: few
v_call: TRBV6-1
j_call: TRBJ1-2
d_call: -

cdr3_aa: CASRAADLYEQYF
cdr3_nt: TGTGCCAGCCGGGCCGCCGACCTCTACGAGCAGTACTTC
clone_size: -
v_call: TRBV27
j_call: TRBJ2-7
d_call: -

cdr3_aa: CASSPRDTRGEQYF
cdr3_nt: TGTGCCAGCAGCCCAAGGGACACCCGGGGGGAGCAGTACTTC
clone_size: -
v_call: TRBV7-2
j_call: TRBJ2-7
d_call: -

cdr3_aa: CSARRGQGRQPQHF
cdr3_nt: TGCAGTGCCAGAAGGGGACAGGGGCGGCAGCCCCAGCATTTT
clone_size: -
v_call: TRBV20-1
j_call: TRBJ1-5
d_call: TRBD1

cdr3_aa: CASSEGRWNNSPLHF
cdr3_nt: TGTGCCAGCAGTGAGGGCAGATGGAATAATTCACCCCTCCACTTT
clone_size: few
v_call: TRBV2
j_call: TRBJ1-6
d_call: -

cdr3_aa: CASSRFGDLTF
cdr3_nt: TGTGCCAGCAGCCGTTTCGGGGACCTAACCTTC
clone_size: -
v_call: TRBV5-6
j_call: TRBJ2-7
d_call: -

cdr3_aa: CASSPRGSGNQPQHF
cdr3_nt: TGTGCCAGCAGTCCCCGGGGTTCTGGCAATCAGCCCCAGCATTTT
clone_size: -
v_call: TRBV6-1
j_call: TRBJ1-5
d_call: -

cdr3_aa: CASSLRQGANSPLHF
cdr3_nt: TGTGCCAGCAGTTTGCGACAGGGGGCTAATTCACCCCTCCACTTT
clone_size: -
v_call: TRBV12-3/TRBV12-4
j_call: TRBJ1-6
d_call: TRBD1

cdr3_aa: CASSLESGGSYTQYF
cdr3_nt: TGTGCCAGCAGTTTAGAGTCAGGGGGGTCTTATACGCAGTATTTT
clone_size: -
v_call: TRBV27
j_call: TRBJ2-3
d_call: -

cdr3_aa: CASSSQGGQPQHF
cdr3_nt: TGTGCCAGCAGCTCGCAGGGCGGTCAGCCCCAGCATTTT
clone_size: -
v_call: TRBV7-8
j_call: TRBJ1-5
d_call: -

cdr3_aa: CSASAAEQYF
cdr3_nt: TGCAGTGCTAGTGCTGCCGAGCAGTACTTC
clone_size: -
v_call: TRBV20-1
j_call: TRBJ2-7
d_call: -

cdr3_aa: CASSDQKGARSNQPQHF
cdr3_nt: TGTGCCAGCTCAGATCAAAAGGGGGCGCGGAGCAATCAGCCCCAGCATTTT
clone_size: -
v_call: TRBV18
j_call: TRBJ1-5
d_call: TRBD1

cdr3_aa: CSARPFYPGNSYEQYF
cdr3_nt: TGCAGTGCTAGACCCTTCTATCCCGGGAACTCCTACGAGCAGTACTTC
clone_size: -
v_call: TRBV20-1
j_call: TRBJ2-7
d_call: -

cdr3_aa: CASSHRTGGAGAPLHF
cdr3_nt: TGTGCCAGCAGTCACAGGACAGGGGGCGCGGGGGCACCCCTCCACTTT
clone_size: once
v_call: TRBV27
j_call: TRBJ1-6
d_call: TRBD1

cdr3_aa: CASRSGGLGNQPQHF
cdr3_nt: TGTGCCAGCAGGTCCGGCGGGTTAGGCAATCAGCCCCAGCATTTT
clone_size: -
v_call: TRBV6-2/TRBV6-3
j_call: TRBJ1-5
d_call: -

cdr3_aa: CASSPDPGYNSPLHF
cdr3_nt: TGTGCCAGCAGTCCCGACCCGGGTTACAATTCACCCCTCCACTTT
clone_size: -
v_call: TRBV12-3/TRBV12-4
j_call: TRBJ1-6
d_call: -

cdr3_aa: CATSGWKGWDDRTDTQYF
cdr3_nt: TGTGCCACCAGCGGCTGGAAGGGTTGGGACGATAGGACAGATACGCAGTATTTT
clone_size: -
v_call: TRBV15
j_call: TRBJ2-3
d_call: -

cdr3_aa: CASTPDPRAGNTIYF
cdr3_nt: TGTGCCAGCACCCCCGACCCTCGGGCCGGAAACACCATATATTTT
clone_size: -
v_call: TRBV6-1
j_call: TRBJ1-3
d_call: -

cdr3_aa: CASSLARGWNYGYTF
cdr3_nt: TGTGCCAGCAGTTTAGCGCGTGGCTGGAACTATGGCTACACCTTC
clone_size: -
v_call: TRBV12-3/TRBV12-4
j_call: TRBJ1-2
d_call: -

cdr3_aa: CASSDWAVNQPQHF
cdr3_nt: TGTGCCAGCAGTGATTGGGCAGTCAATCAGCCCCAGCATTTT
clone_size: -
v_call: TRBV2
j_call: TRBJ1-5
d_call: -

cdr3_aa: CSARTGRRSPLHF
cdr3_nt: TGCAGTGCCCGGACGGGACGTCGATCACCCCTCCACTTT
clone_size: -
v_call: TRBV20-1
j_call: TRBJ1-6
d_call: -

cdr3_aa: CSAKGPGDQPQHF
cdr3_nt: TGCAGTGCCAAGGGGCCTGGGGATCAGCCCCAGCATTTT
clone_size: -
v_call: TRBV20-1
j_call: TRBJ1-5
d_call: -

cdr3_aa: CASSLTPGTGGTEAFF
cdr3_nt: TGTGCCAGCAGCTTAACCCCCGGGACAGGGGGAACTGAAGCTTTCTTT
clone_size: few
v_call: TRBV7-2
j_call: TRBJ1-1
d_call: TRBD1

cdr3_aa: CASSDIGGTSRAFF
cdr3_nt: TGCGCCAGCAGTGATATCGGGGGGACATCTCGAGCTTTCTTT
clone_size: -
v_call: TRBV10-2
j_call: TRBJ1-1
d_call: -

cdr3_aa: CSARYRREHGAFF
cdr3_nt: TGCAGTGCTAGATACAGGAGGGAGCATGGAGCTTTCTTT
clone_size: -
v_call: TRBV20-1
j_call: TRBJ1-1
d_call: -

cdr3_aa: CASSQDSGKLREQFF
cdr3_nt: TGTGCCAGCAGCCAAGATAGCGGGAAGCTTAGGGAGCAGTTCTTC
clone_size: -
v_call: TRBV3-1
j_call: TRBJ2-1
d_call: TRBD2

cdr3_aa: CASSPQESNQPQHF
cdr3_nt: TGTGCCAGCTCACCTCAGGAATCCAATCAGCCCCAGCATTTT
clone_size: -
v_call: TRBV18
j_call: TRBJ1-5
d_call: -

cdr3_aa: CSARGWPGATEAFF
cdr3_nt: TGCAGTGCTAGAGGTTGGCCCGGGGCCACTGAAGCTTTCTTT
clone_size: -
v_call: TRBV20-1
j_call: TRBJ1-1
d_call: -

cdr3_aa: CATSDTTKLGNQETQYF
cdr3_nt: TGTGCCACCAGTGATACGACTAAGCTGGGGAACCAAGAGACCCAGTACTTC
clone_size: -
v_call: TRBV24-1
j_call: TRBJ2-5
d_call: -

cdr3_aa: CASSLLPSATDYGYTF
cdr3_nt: TGCGCCAGCAGCTTGTTACCCTCGGCCACGGACTATGGCTACACCTTC
clone_size: -
v_call: TRBV5-1
j_call: TRBJ1-2
d_call: -

cdr3_aa: CATRGGIVSKNQPQHF
cdr3_nt: TGTGCGACCCGAGGGGGGATAGTAAGCAAGAATCAGCCCCAGCATTTT
clone_size: few
v_call: TRBV28
j_call: TRBJ1-5
d_call: -